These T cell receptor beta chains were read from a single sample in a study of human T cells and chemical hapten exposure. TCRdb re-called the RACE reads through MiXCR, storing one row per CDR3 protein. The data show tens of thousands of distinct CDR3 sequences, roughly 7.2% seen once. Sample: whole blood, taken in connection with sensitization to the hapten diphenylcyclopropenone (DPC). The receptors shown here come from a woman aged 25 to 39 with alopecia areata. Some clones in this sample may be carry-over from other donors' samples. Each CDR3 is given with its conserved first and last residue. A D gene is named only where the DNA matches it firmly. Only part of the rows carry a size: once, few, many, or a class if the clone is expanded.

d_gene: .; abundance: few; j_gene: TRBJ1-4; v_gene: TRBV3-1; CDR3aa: CASSPGTLRANEKLFF; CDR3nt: TGTGCCAGCAGCCCGGGGACCTTAAGAGCTAATGAAAAACTGTTTTTT
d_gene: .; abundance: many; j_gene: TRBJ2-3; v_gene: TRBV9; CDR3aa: CASGDVYSQYF; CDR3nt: TGTGCCAGCGGTGACGTTTATTCGCAGTATTTT
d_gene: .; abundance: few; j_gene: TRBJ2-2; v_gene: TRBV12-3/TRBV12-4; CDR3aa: CASSVRLGGELFF; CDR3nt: TGTGCCAGCAGCGTGCGGTTAGGCGGGGAGCTGTTTTTT
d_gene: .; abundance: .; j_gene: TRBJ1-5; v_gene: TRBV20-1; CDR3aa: CSASRDASQPQHF; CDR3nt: TGCAGTGCTTCCCGGGACGCCTCCCAGCCCCAGCATTTT
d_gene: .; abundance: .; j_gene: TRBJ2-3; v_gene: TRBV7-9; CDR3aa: CASSLATSVRDTQYF; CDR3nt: TGTGCCAGCAGCTTAGCGACATCGGTCAGGGATACGCAGTATTTT
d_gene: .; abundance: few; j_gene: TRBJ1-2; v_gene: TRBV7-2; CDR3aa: CASSSPLQGAGYTF; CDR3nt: TGTGCCAGCAGCTCCCCCCTGCAGGGCGCTGGCTACACCTTC
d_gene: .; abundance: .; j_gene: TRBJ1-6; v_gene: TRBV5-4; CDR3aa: CASSLRDGNSPLHF; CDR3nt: TGTGCCAGCAGCTTGAGGGACGGTAATTCACCCCTCCACTTT
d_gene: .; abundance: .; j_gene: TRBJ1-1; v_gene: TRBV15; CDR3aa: CATSRDRVGTEAFF; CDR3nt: TGTGCCACCAGCAGAGACAGGGTGGGGACTGAAGCTTTCTTT
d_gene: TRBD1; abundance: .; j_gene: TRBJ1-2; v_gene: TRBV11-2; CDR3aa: CASSLDRADYGYTF; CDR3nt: TGTGCCAGCAGCTTGGACAGGGCGGACTATGGCTACACCTTC
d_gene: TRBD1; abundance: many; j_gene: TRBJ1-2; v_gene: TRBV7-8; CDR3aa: CASSLTTTGPYGYTF; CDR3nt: TGTGCCAGCAGCCTAACTACGACAGGGCCCTATGGCTACACCTTC
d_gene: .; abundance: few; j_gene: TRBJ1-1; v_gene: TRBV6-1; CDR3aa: CASSEGGTDQAFF; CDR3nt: TGTGCCAGCAGTGAAGGGGGAACAGATCAAGCTTTCTTT
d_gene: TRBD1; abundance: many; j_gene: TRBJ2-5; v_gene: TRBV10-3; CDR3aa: CAISEPTGQETQYF; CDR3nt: TGTGCCATCAGTGAACCGACAGGGCAAGAGACCCAGTACTTC
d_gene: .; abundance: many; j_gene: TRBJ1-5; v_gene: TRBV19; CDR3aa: CASSKVTESYSNQPQHF; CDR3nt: TGTGCCAGTAGTAAGGTGACCGAATCTTATAGCAATCAGCCCCAGCATTTT
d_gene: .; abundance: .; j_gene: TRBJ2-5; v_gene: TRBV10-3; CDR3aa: CAISSLRQETQYF; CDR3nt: TGTGCCATCAGTTCTCTGAGACAAGAGACCCAGTACTTC
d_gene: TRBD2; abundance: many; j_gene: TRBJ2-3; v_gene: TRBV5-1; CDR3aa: CASSLRPSGGSPDTQYF; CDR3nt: TGCGCCAGCAGCTTGAGGCCTAGCGGGGGGTCCCCAGATACGCAGTATTTT
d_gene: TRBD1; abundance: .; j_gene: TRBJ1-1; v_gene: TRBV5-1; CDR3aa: CASSWDRLTEAFF; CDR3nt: TGCGCCAGCAGCTGGGACAGGCTCACTGAAGCTTTCTTT
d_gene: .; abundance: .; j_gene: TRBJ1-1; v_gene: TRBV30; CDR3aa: CAWSVLLDTEAFF; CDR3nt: TGTGCCTGGAGTGTACTCCTGGACACTGAAGCTTTCTTT
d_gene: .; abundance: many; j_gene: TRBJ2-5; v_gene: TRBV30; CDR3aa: CAWSVDNQETQYF; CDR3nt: TGTGCCTGGAGTGTGGACAACCAAGAGACCCAGTACTTC
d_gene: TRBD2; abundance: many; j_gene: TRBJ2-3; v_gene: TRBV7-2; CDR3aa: CASSLAGGSLDTQYF; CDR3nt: TGTGCCAGCAGCTTAGCGGGGGGGTCACTGGATACGCAGTATTTT
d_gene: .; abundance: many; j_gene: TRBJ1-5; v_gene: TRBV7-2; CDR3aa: CASRETATASQPQHF; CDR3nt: TGTGCCAGCAGAGAGACAGCGACAGCCAGTCAGCCCCAGCATTTT
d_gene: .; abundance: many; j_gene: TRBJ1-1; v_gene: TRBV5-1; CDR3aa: CASSLVSRRVNTEAFF; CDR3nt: TGCGCCAGCAGCTTGGTATCCAGGAGGGTGAACACTGAAGCTTTCTTT
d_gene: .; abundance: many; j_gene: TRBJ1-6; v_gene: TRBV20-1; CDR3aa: CSIPGGYRYNSPLHF; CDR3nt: TGCAGCATACCGGGGGGGTACCGCTATAATTCACCCCTCCACTTT
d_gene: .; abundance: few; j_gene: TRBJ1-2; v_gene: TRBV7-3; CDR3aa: CASSLDHTQITGYTF; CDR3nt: TGTGCCAGCAGCTTAGACCACACACAAATCACGGGCTACACCTTC
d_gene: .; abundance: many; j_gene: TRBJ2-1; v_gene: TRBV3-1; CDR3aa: CASSQDGKGYEQFF; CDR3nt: TGTGCCAGCAGCCAAGATGGGAAAGGATATGAGCAGTTCTTC
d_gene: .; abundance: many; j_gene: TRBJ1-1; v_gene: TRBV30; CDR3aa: CAWGGSGTEAFF; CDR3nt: TGTGCCTGGGGGGGCTCGGGCACTGAAGCTTTCTTT
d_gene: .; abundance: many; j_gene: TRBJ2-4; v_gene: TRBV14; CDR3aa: CASSQAGLGLAKNIQYF; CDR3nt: TGTGCCAGCAGCCAAGCCGGGTTGGGCCTTGCCAAAAACATTCAGTACTTC
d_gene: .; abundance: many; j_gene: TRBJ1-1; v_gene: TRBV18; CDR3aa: CASSPLGRGEEAFF; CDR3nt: TGTGCCAGCTCACCCCTGGGCCGTGGGGAGGAAGCTTTCTTT
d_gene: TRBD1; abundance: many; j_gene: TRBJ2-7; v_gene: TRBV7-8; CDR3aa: CASAPDRHYEQYF; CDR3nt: TGTGCCAGCGCCCCGGACAGGCACTACGAGCAGTACTTC
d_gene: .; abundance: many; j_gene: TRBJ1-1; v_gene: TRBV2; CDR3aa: CASSESVAEAFF; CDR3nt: TGTGCCAGCAGTGAATCTGTAGCTGAAGCTTTCTTT
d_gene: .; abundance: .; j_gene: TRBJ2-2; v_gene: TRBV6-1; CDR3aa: CASSEVRTVGRGELFF; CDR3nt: TGTGCCAGCAGTGAAGTTCGGACAGTGGGACGCGGGGAGCTGTTTTTT
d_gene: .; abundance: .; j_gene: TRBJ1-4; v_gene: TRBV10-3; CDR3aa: CAISDGRTDEKLFF; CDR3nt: TGTGCCATCAGTGACGGGCGGACCGATGAAAAACTGTTTTTT
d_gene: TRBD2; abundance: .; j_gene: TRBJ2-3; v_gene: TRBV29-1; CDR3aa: CSVDNGRGSTDTQYF; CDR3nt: TGCAGCGTTGACAATGGGCGGGGGTCCACAGATACGCAGTATTTT
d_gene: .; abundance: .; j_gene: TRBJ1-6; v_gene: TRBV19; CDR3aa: CASKPWAPDSPLHF; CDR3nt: TGTGCCAGTAAGCCGTGGGCCCCCGATTCACCCCTCCACTTT
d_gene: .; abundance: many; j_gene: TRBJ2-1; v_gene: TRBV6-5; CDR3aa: CATWGYNEQFF; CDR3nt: TGTGCCACCTGGGGCTACAATGAGCAGTTCTTC
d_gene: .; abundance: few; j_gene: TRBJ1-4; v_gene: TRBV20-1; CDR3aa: CSASGGQIATNEKLFF; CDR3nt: TGCAGTGCTAGCGGAGGACAGATAGCAACTAATGAAAAACTGTTTTTT
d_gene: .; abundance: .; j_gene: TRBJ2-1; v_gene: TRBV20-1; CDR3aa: CSARVGNSYNEQFF; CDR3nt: TGCAGTGCTAGGGTGGGGAACTCCTACAATGAGCAGTTCTTC
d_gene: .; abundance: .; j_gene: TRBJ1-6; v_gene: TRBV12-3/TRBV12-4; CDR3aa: CASRTGFYNSPLNF; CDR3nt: TGTGCCAGCAGGACAGGCTTCTATAATTCACCCCTCAACTTT
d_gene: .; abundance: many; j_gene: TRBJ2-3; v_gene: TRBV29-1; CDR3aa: CSALTGTDTQYF; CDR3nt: TGCAGCGCACTGACAGGAACAGATACGCAGTATTTT
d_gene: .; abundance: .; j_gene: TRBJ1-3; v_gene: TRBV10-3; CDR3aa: CATLNGNTIYF; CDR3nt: TGTGCCACCCTGAATGGAAACACCATATATTTT
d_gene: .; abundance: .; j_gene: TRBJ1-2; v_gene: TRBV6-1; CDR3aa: CASSEEGLGTFGYTF; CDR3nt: TGTGCCAGCAGTGAAGAAGGTTTAGGGACATTTGGCTACACCTTC
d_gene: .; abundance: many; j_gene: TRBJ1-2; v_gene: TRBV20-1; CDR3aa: CSARPDYGYTF; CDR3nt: TGCAGTGCTAGACCGGACTATGGCTACACCTTC
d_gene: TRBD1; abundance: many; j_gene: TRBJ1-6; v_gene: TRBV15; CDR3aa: CATSRDRGDSPLHF; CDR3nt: TGTGCCACCAGCAGAGACAGGGGGGATTCACCCCTCCACTTT